The 16 T cell receptor beta chains reported below all come from one sample, sequenced in a study of blood T cell repertoires in COVID-19. Sequencing used immunoSEQ multiplex PCR; TCRdb keeps in-frame clones, though not all of them. The sample consists of 300,000 to 350,000 clones, roughly 87% of them appearing once. The specimen was peripheral blood. These receptors all come from a man aged 30 to 39 with COVID-19, enrolled during active disease.

CDR3 in amino acids: CASSQDYQAGGLLNEQFF. DNA for the CDR3: TGTGCCAGCAGCCAAGATTATCAGGCGGGAGGGCTCCTCAATGAGCAGTTCTTC. The chain combines TRBV3-1 (or the pseudogene TRBV3-2) with TRBJ2-1; 9 nucleotides match TRBD2. Germline CDR1 reads LGHDT; CDR2 reads YNNKEL (reference sequence). The CDR3 has 18 residues. V lost 0 bases and J lost 6; bases outside the gene matches: 12.

The chain couples TRBV5-1 to TRBJ1-3, with a possible D match to TRBD1 (5 bases). The CDR3 spans 18 residues. The germline V gene has CDR1 SGHRS and CDR2 YFSETQ. Trimming left V 4 bases short and J 1 base short, with 21 bases between. CDR3 in amino acids: CASSVGRSVWTSGNTIYF. The CDR3 DNA follows: TGCGCCAGCAGCGTAGGACGAAGTGTATGGACATCTGGAAACACCATATATTTT.

The chain recombines TRBV19 with TRBJ1-2; D ambiguous. V was clipped by 2 bases and J by 0 bases, with 4 bases between them. This CDR3 contains 13 residues. From germline, CDR1 is LNHDA and CDR2 SQIVND (reference sequence). Here the CDR3 reads CASSILTNYGYTF. CDR3 in DNA: TGTGCCAGTAGTATACTTACTAACTATGGCTACACCTTC.

This clone has a single count. This chain joins TRBV6-2 or TRBV6-3 and TRBJ1-4, with D perhaps matching TRBD1 (6 bases). This CDR3 comprises 16 residues. Trimming pared 5 bases from V and 0 bases from J, leaving 13 bases between. The germline V gene encodes CDR1 MNHEY and CDR2 SVGEGT. CDR3 loop: CASSGNRAATNEKLFF. CDR3 nucleotide sequence: TGTGCCAGCAGTGGCAACAGGGCAGCAACTAATGAAAAACTGTTTTTT.

The chain carries TRBV5-1 and TRBJ1-2; 8 bases map to TRBD1. The CDR3 consists of 20 residues. The germline gives CDR1 SGHRS, CDR2 YFSETQ. The trim removed 0 bases at V and 1 base at J, leaving 17 bases unmatched. The DNA of the CDR3 is TGCGCCAGCAGCTTGGGGACAGGGAATGCTCCTACGCTCATTAACTATGGCTACACCTTC. It specifies CASSLGTGNAPTLINYGYTF.

For the CDR3, the DNA is TGTGCCAGCAGCTCCCGGCGGGGGCAAGAGACCCAGTACTTC. This encodes CASSSRRGQETQYF. The chain employs TRBV28 and TRBJ2-5, with 7 bases aligning to TRBD2. The ends lost 6 bases at V and 2 bases at J; junction bases unmatched: 6. Germline CDR1 reads MDHEN; CDR2 reads SYDVKM. CDR3 length: 14 residues.

The CDR3 here is CASSPRAQGVYEQYF. CDR3 in DNA: TGTGCCAGCTCACCACGGGCCCAGGGGGTATACGAGCAGTACTTC. The chain joins TRBV18 to TRBJ2-7; 7 bases align to TRBD1. Per germline, CDR1 KGHSH and CDR2 LQKENI. V shed 1 base, J shed 4 bases, and the junction held 7 bases outside the gene matches. The CDR3 sequence is 15 residues long.

This chain uses TRBV7-6 with TRBJ1-6; 9 positions match TRBD1. This CDR3 spans 16 amino acids. V trimming: 0 bases; J trimming: 5 bases; junction bases outside the gene matches: 2. The germline V gene encodes CDR1 SGHVS and CDR2 FNYEAQ. This chain's CDR3 is CASSLAGQGNNSPLHF. The CDR3 coding sequence is TGTGCCAGCAGCTTAGCCGGACAGGGGAATAATTCACCCCTCCACTTT.

This sequence joins TRBV6-2 or TRBV6-3 and TRBJ2-7; 8 nucleotides agree with TRBD2. The CDR3 runs 12 residues. CDR1 and CDR2 from the germline V gene are MNHEY and SVGEGT. The V segment lost 2 bases and the J segment 7 bases; nucleotides outside the gene matches: 1. The CDR3 sequence is CASSYGLAEQYF. The CDR3 DNA reads TGTGCCAGCAGTTACGGACTAGCTGAGCAGTACTTC.

The chain combines TRBV5-4 with TRBJ1-6; TRBD1 matches 8 bases. V gave up 2 bases and J gave up 0 bases; unmatched junction bases: 7. Germline CDR1 reads SGHNT; CDR2 reads YYREEE (reference sequence). The CDR3 has 18 amino acids. The CDR3 loop reads CASSLKAGGVSYNSPLHF. CDR3 DNA sequence: TGTGCCAGCAGCTTAAAGGCAGGGGGCGTCTCCTATAATTCACCCCTCCACTTT.

The rearrangement uses TRBV19 and TRBJ2-7, with TRBD1 as a possible D gene (6 bases). CDR1 is LNHDA and CDR2 is SQIVND in the germline V gene (reference sequence). The CDR3 totals 15 residues. Trimming took 4 bases from V and 3 from J, leaving 16 bases between them. The CDR3 bases are TGTGCCAGTAGTAGAACAGGGCAGTTTCACTACGAGCAGTACTTC. This encodes CASSRTGQFHYEQYF.

The chain employs TRBV28 and TRBJ1-4, with D maybe TRBD1 (5 bases). Germline assignment: CDR1 MDHEN and CDR2 SYDVKM. The CDR3 loop spans 14 amino acids. V gave up 7 bases and J gave up 9 bases, with 18 bases separating them. CDR3 protein: CASKEPVGTKKLFF. In DNA, the CDR3 is TGTGCCAGCAAGGAGCCCGTAGGGACTAAAAAACTGTTTTTT.

The genes are TRBV9 and TRBJ2-3, with D tentatively TRBD2 (5 bases). Germline V CDR1 and CDR2: SGDLS, YYNGEE. V gave up 0 bases and J gave up 0 bases, with 8 bases separating them. The CDR3 sequence is 15 residues long. The CDR3 DNA sequence: TGTGCCAGCAGCGTAGATGAGCGGAGCACAGATACGCAGTATTTT. Encoded protein: CASSVDERSTDTQYF.

The chain links TRBV29-1 to TRBJ2-5; TRBD2 agrees at 12 bases. The CDR3 is 15 residues long. The V gene's germline CDR1 is SQVTM and CDR2 ANQGSEA. J lost 7 bases, V lost 1 base, and 7 bases had no gene match. CDR3 DNA sequence: TGCAGCGTTGAAGGGCTAGCGGGAGGGGTTGGGACCCAGTACTTC. Translated, it gives CSVEGLAGGVGTQYF.

The chain employs TRBV15 and TRBJ2-3; 7 bases agree with TRBD2. The CDR3 runs 15 residues. In germline, CDR1 is LNHNV, CDR2 YYDKDF (reference sequence). J gave up 2 bases and V 8 bases, and 10 bases lay outside the gene matches. Here the CDR3 reads CATRSSGYLTDTQYF. DNA for the CDR3: TGTGCCACCCGCTCTAGCGGCTACCTCACAGATACGCAGTATTTT.

This chain connects TRBV11-3 to TRBJ2-1; the D gene is possibly TRBD2 (6 bases). Germline V CDR1 and CDR2: SGHNT, YENEEA. The CDR3 is 17 residues long. V shed 0 bases and J shed 1 base, with 13 bases lying between them. CDR3 DNA sequence: TGTGCCAGCAGCTTAGATATAGGGCGGGATTCCTACAATGAGCAGTTCTTC. Translation gives CASSLDIGRDSYNEQFF. The variable domain in full, completed from reference TRBV11-3 and TRBJ2-1, reads EAGVVQSPRYKIIEKKQPVAFWCNPISGHNTLYWYLQNLGQGPELLIRYENEEAVDDSQLPKDRFSAERLKGVDSTLKIQPAELGDSAVYLCASSLDIGRDSYNEQFFGPGTRLTVL.